This TCR beta chain is from a study of blood T cell repertoires in COVID-19. The CDR3 sequence is 13 residues long. Trimming took off 7 bases at V and 1 base at J, with 10 bases between the two ends. Germline loops: CDR1 MNHEY, CDR2 SVGAGI. Sequencing was performed with immunoSEQ multiplex PCR; in TCRdb, only in-frame clones are kept and a portion is missing. This table holds 50,000 to 65,000 clones, approximately 83% found once. The chain links TRBV6-5 to TRBJ1-1; tentatively, D is TRBD1 (5 bases). The source of this sequence is a human donor in a cohort sampled during active COVID-19. Material: peripheral blood. CDR3 coding DNA: TGTGCCAGCAAGATTCAGGGGAACACTGAAGCTTTCTTT. Translating it yields CASKIQGNTEAFF.